This is a list of T cell receptor beta chains from one sample in a study of T cells in Graves' hyperthyroidism and ophthalmopathy. TCRdb re-analysed the multiplex PCR reads in MiXCR, keeping a single row per CDR3 protein. Of about 95,000 distinct CDR3 sequences listed, about 37% were seen once; the top ten hold around 9.6%. The source material was peripheral blood or thyroid tissue (not recorded which). The origin of the receptors is a woman in her 30s with Graves' hyperthyroidism. Both conserved end residues are part of each CDR3. A D gene is named only where the DNA matches it firmly. A row's size may be missing; if present it is once, few, many or a size class.

v_gene,d_gene,abundance,j_gene,len,CDR3aa,CDR3nt
TRBV7-6,.,.,TRBJ2-2,16,CASSHAGRQNTGELFF,TGTGCCAGCAGTCATGCCGGACGGCAGAACACCGGGGAGCTGTTTTTT
TRBV7-3,.,many,TRBJ2-3,15,CASSLQARSTDTQYF,TGTGCCAGCAGCTTACAGGCCAGGAGCACAGATACGCAGTATTTT
TRBV7-8,TRBD1,.,TRBJ1-3,13,CASSFRTGNTIYF,TGTGCCAGCAGCTTCCGGACAGGGAACACCATATATTTT
TRBV7-9,TRBD1,.,TRBJ1-2,14,CASSPPPGQSGYTF,TGTGCCAGCAGCCCCCCCCCGGGACAGAGTGGCTACACCTTC
TRBV27,.,.,TRBJ1-1,15,CASSPQRGPRTEAFF,TGTGCCAGCAGTCCCCAACGGGGGCCTAGAACTGAAGCTTTCTTT
TRBV19,.,many,TRBJ2-7,15,CASSLTGRFPGEQYF,TGTGCCAGTTCTTTAACCGGCCGCTTCCCTGGGGAGCAGTACTTC
TRBV29-1,.,.,TRBJ2-6,11,CSAVLANVLTF,TGCAGCGCCGTGTTGGCCAACGTCCTGACTTTC
TRBV7-9,TRBD2,many,TRBJ2-2,19,CASSLSPGLAGGETGELFF,TGTGCCAGCAGCTTATCCCCGGGACTAGCGGGAGGAGAGACCGGGGAGCTGTTTTTT
TRBV15,TRBD2,.,TRBJ2-7,15,CATSSGTSGTREQYF,TGTGCCACCAGCAGCGGAACTAGCGGGACACGCGAGCAGTACTTC
TRBV4-1,.,many,TRBJ1-3,13,CASSQENGNTIYF,TGCGCCAGCAGCCAAGAGAATGGAAACACCATATATTTT
TRBV7-8,.,many,TRBJ2-3,14,CASSLAGLEGSQYF,TGTGCCAGCAGCTTAGCGGGACTGGAGGGATCACAGTATTTT
TRBV3-1,.,many,TRBJ2-5,15,CASSQGSGPGGTQYF,TGTGCCAGCAGCCAAGGTTCGGGACCAGGGGGGACGCAGTACTTC
TRBV7-3,.,many,TRBJ1-1,14,CASSLRGGSTEAFF,TGTGCCAGCAGCTTAAGAGGGGGGAGCACTGAAGCTTTCTTT
TRBV7-2,TRBD1,many,TRBJ2-5,13,CASSSDRGETQYF,TGTGCCAGCAGCTCGGACAGGGGAGAGACCCAGTACTTC
TRBV5-8,.,many,TRBJ1-3,17,CASSLGLGIASGNTIYF,TGTGCCAGCAGCTTGGGCTTGGGCATCGCCTCTGGAAACACCATATATTTT
TRBV10-3,TRBD1,.,TRBJ1-5,13,CAIRDRGYQPQHF,TGTGCCATCAGAGACAGGGGATATCAGCCCCAGCATTTT
TRBV20-1,TRBD2,.,TRBJ2-2,16,CSARDRDSGRAGELFF,TGCAGTGCTAGAGATCGGGATAGCGGGAGGGCCGGGGAGCTGTTTTTT
TRBV7-2,.,many,TRBJ2-7,15,CASSATGTRSYEQYF,TGTGCCAGCAGCGCTACCGGGACACGTTCCTACGAGCAGTACTTC
TRBV4-2,.,many,TRBJ2-7,13,CASSHRDSYEQYF,TGTGCCAGCAGCCATCGGGATTCCTACGAGCAGTACTTC
TRBV9,.,.,TRBJ2-5,14,CASSQWGGAQTQYF,TGTGCCAGCAGCCAATGGGGGGGCGCGCAGACCCAGTACTTC
TRBV5-5,.,.,TRBJ2-7,16,CASSPGRSGALYEQYF,TGTGCCAGCAGCCCGGGTAGGAGCGGAGCCCTCTACGAGCAGTACTTC
TRBV5-1,.,many,TRBJ1-2,16,CASRTNGLQDNYGYTF,TGCGCCAGCAGAACGAACGGTTTACAGGATAACTATGGCTACACCTTC
TRBV5-1,TRBD2,many,TRBJ2-7,17,CASSYGLADRHSYEQYF,TGCGCCAGCAGCTATGGACTAGCGGACCGACACTCCTACGAGCAGTACTTC
TRBV28,.,many,TRBJ1-1,13,CACVTYVNTEAFF,TGTGCCTGTGTAACCTACGTGAACACTGAAGCTTTCTTT
TRBV4-1,TRBD2,few,TRBJ2-2,21,CASSQDTLWWRAGGRSGELFF,TGCGCCAGCAGCCAAGATACGTTATGGTGGCGAGCGGGAGGCAGATCTGGGGAGCTGTTTTTT
TRBV20-1,.,many,TRBJ2-7,11,CSASWGEEQYF,TGCAGTGCTAGTTGGGGAGAGGAGCAGTACTTC
TRBV13,TRBD1,many,TRBJ1-5,15,CASSLSGQGNQPQHF,TGTGCCAGCAGCTTAAGCGGACAGGGAAATCAGCCCCAGCATTTT
TRBV9,.,many,TRBJ1-5,16,CASSLGATGRNQPQHF,TGTGCCAGCAGTCTGGGGGCTACAGGTAGGAATCAGCCCCAGCATTTT
TRBV4-1,.,.,TRBJ1-2,15,CASSQEGRDHYGYTF,TGCGCCAGCAGCCAAGAGGGACGGGACCACTATGGCTACACCTTC
TRBV7-6,.,many,TRBJ1-4,15,CASTPGKGPHEKLFF,TGTGCCAGCACCCCAGGCAAGGGCCCCCATGAAAAACTGTTTTTT
TRBV5-1,.,.,TRBJ2-2,13,CASSLEASGELFF,TGCGCCAGCAGCTTGGAGGCTAGCGGGGAGCTGTTTTTT
TRBV9,TRBD2,.,TRBJ2-2,15,CASSASGLSTGELFF,TGTGCCAGCAGCGCTAGCGGGCTGAGCACCGGGGAGCTGTTTTTT
TRBV5-1,.,.,TRBJ1-1,17,CASSLKTSPKGYTEAFF,TGTGCCAGCAGCCTCAAAACTTCTCCTAAGGGATACACTGAAGCTTTCTTT
TRBV20-1,.,many,TRBJ2-7,10,CSAYSHEQYF,TGCAGTGCCTACAGCCACGAGCAGTACTTC
TRBV6-6,TRBD1,many,TRBJ1-2,14,CARGPGQANYGYTF,TGTGCCAGGGGACCGGGACAGGCTAACTATGGCTACACCTTC
TRBV7-3,.,.,TRBJ1-2,13,CASSPGSKYGYTF,TGTGCCAGCAGCCCCGGGAGCAAGTATGGCTACACCTTC
TRBV7-9,.,many,TRBJ2-7,15,CASSLAASGEHEQYF,TGTGCCAGCAGCTTAGCGGCGTCGGGGGAGCACGAGCAGTACTTC